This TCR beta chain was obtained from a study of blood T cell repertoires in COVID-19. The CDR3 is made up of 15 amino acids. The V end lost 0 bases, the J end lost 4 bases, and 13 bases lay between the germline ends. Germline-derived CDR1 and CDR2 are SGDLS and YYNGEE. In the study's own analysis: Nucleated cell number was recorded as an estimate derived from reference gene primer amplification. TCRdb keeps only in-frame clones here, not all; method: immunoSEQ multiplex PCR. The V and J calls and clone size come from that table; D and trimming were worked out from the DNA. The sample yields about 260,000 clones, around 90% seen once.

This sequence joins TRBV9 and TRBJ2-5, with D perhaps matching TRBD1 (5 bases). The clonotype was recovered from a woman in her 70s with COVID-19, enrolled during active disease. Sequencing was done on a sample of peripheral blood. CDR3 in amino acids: CASSVGVRVGETQYF. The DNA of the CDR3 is TGTGCCAGCAGCGTAGGCGTCAGGGTGGGAGAGACCCAGTACTTC. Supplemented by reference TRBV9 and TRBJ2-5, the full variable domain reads DSGVTQTPKHLITATGQRVTLRCSPRSGDLSVYWYQQSLDQGLQFLIQYYNGEERAKGNILERFSAQQFPDLHSELNLSSLELGDSALYFCASSVGVRVGETQYFGPGTRLLVL.